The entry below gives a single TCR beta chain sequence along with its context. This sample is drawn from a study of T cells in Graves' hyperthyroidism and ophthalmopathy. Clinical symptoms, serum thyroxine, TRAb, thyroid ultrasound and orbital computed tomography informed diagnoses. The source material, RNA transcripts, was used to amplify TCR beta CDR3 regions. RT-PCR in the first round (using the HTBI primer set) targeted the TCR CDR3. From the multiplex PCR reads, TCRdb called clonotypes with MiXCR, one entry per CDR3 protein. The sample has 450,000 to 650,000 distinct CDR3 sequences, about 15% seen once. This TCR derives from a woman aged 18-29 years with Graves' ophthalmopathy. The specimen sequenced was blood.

The DNA of the CDR3 is TGTGCCAGCAGTTTTAGGACAGGGGACGAAAAACTGTTTTTT. As protein: CASSFRTGDEKLFF. This chain links TRBV27 with TRBJ1-4; 9 nucleotides match TRBD1. Trimming at V came to 3 bases and at J to 8 bases, leaving 4 bases not matched to a gene. CDR3 length equals 14 residues. Germline CDR1 is MNHEY and CDR2 is SMNVEV (reference sequence).